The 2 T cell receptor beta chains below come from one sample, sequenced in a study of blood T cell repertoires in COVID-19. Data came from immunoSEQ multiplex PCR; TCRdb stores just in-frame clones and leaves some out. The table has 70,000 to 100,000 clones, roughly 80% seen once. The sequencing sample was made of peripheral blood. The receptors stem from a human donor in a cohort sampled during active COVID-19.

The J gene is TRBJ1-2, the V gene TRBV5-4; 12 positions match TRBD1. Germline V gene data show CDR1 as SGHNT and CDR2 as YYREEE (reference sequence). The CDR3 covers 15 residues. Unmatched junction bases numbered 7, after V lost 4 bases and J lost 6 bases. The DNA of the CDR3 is TGTGCCAGCAGCCCCCCGGGACAGGGGGCACATGGCTACACCTTC. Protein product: CASSPPGQGAHGYTF.

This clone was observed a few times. CDR3: CASSRGEPQHF. The CDR3 DNA sequence: TGTGCCAGCAGTCGCGGGGAGCCCCAGCATTTT. J is TRBJ1-5 and V is TRBV6-5; D is unresolved. The CDR3 has 11 amino acids. Germline CDR1 MNHEY, CDR2 SVGAGI. Trimming cost V 5 bases and J 8 bases, with 7 bases left between them.